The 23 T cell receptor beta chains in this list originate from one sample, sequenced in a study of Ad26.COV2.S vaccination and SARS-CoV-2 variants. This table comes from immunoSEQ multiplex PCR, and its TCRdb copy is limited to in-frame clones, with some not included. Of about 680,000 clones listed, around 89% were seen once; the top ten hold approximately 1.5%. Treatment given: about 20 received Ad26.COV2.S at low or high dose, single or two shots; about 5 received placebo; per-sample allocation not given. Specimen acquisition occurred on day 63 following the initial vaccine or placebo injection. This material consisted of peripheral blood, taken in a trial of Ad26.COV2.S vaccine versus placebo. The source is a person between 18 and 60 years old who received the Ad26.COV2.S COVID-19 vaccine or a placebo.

The CDR3 nucleotides read TGCGCCAGCAGCCAGTTCGTCGGCCAGAACGAGCAGTACTTC. Translating it yields CASSQFVGQNEQYF. This chain uses TRBV4-1 with TRBJ2-7, with unresolved D. Between the trimmed V and J ends, which lost 3 bases and 5 bases, there was a span of 14 bases. This CDR3 is 14 amino acids long. Germline CDR1 MGHRA, CDR2 YSYEKL.

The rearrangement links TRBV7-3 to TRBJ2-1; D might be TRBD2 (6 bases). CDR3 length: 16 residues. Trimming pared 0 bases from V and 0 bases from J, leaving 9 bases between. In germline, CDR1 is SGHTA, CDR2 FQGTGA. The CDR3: CASSLTFGSSYNEQFF. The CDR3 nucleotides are TGTGCCAGCAGCTTAACTTTCGGGAGCTCCTACAATGAGCAGTTCTTC.

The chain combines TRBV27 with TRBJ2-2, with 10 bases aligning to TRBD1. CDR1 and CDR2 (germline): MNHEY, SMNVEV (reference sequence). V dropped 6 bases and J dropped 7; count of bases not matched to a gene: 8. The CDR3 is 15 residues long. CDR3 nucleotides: TGTGCCAGCAGCACCGGGACAGGGGCCCACGGGGAGCTGTTTTTT. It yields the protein CASSTGTGAHGELFF.

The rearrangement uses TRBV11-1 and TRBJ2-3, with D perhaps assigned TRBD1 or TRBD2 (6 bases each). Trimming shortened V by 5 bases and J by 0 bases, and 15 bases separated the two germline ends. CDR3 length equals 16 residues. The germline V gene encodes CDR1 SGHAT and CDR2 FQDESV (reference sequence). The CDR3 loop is CASSTYVGGSTDTQYF. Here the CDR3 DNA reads TGTGCCAGCAGCACGTACGTAGGGGGGAGCACAGATACGCAGTATTTT.

The chain's CDR3 is CASSYNGPSTDTQYF. DNA for the CDR3: TGTGCCAGCAGTTATAATGGACCGTCCACAGATACGCAGTATTTT. This chain connects TRBV6-5 to TRBJ2-3, with D hard to call. V dropped 3 bases and J dropped 2 bases, with 12 bases sitting between them. This CDR3 has 15 amino acids. The germline CDR1 and CDR2 sequences are MNHEY and SVGAGI.

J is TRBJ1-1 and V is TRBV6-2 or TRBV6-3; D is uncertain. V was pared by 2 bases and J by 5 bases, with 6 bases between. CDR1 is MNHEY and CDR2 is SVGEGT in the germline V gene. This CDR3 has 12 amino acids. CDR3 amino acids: CASSYGQTEAFF. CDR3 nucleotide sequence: TGTGCCAGCAGTTACGGGCAGACTGAAGCTTTCTTT.

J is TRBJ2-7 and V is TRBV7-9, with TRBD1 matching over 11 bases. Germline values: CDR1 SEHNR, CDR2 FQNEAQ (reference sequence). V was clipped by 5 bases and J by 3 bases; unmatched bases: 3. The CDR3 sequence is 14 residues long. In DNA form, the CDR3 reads TGTGCCAGCAGCCGGACAGGGGGCGGCTACGAGCAGTACTTC. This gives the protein CASSRTGGGYEQYF.

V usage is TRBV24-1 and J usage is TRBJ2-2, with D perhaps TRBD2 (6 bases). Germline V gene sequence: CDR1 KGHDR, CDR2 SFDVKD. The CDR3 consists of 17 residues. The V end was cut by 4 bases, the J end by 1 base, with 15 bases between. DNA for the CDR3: TGTGCCACCAGTGACCCACCCGGGACTCAGAACACCGGGGAGCTGTTTTTT. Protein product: CATSDPPGTQNTGELFF.

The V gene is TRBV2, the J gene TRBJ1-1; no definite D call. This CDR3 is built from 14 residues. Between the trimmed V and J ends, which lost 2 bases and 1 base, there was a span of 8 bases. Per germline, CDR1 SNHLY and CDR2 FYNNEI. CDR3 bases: TGTGCCAGCAGTGAACATTTACAGAACACTGAAGCTTTCTTT. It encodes CASSEHLQNTEAFF.

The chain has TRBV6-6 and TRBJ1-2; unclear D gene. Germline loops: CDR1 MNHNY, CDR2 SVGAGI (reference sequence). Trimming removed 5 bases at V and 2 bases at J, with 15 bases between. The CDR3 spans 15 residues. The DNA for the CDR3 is TGTGCCAGCAGTACCCTATTCGATTCCAACTATGGCTACACCTTC. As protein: CASSTLFDSNYGYTF.

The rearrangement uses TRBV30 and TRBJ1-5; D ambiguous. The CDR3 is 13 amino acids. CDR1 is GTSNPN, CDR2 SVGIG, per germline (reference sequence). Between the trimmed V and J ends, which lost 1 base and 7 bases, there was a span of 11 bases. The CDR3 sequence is CAWSGTAKQPQHF. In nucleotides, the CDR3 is TGTGCCTGGAGTGGGACGGCGAAGCAGCCCCAGCATTTT.

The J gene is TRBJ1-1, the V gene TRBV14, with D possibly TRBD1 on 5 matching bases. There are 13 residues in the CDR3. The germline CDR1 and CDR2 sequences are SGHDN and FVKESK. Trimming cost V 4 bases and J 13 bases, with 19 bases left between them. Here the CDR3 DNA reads TGTGCCAGCAGCCCCTGGATCGGGGAGGGGAATTTCTTT. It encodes CASSPWIGEGNFF.

CDR3 loop: CAWRLQGYEQYF. The CDR3, as DNA: TGTGCCTGGAGACTCCAGGGCTACGAGCAGTACTTC. The V gene is TRBV30, the J gene TRBJ2-7; maybe TRBD1 (5 bases). The CDR3 has 12 residues. V was cut by 3 bases and J by 3 bases, with 9 bases left in between. CDR1 and CDR2 from the germline V gene are GTSNPN and SVGIG (reference sequence).

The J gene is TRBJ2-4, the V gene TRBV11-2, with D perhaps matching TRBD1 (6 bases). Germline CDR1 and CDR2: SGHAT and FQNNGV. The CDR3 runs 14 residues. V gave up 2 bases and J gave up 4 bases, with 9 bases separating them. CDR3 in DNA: TGTGCCAGCAGCTTAATGGACAGTAAAAACATTCAGTACTTC. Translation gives CASSLMDSKNIQYF.

The CDR3 coding sequence is TGCGCCAGCAGCTTGGAAGTGCGGGGGTTTCCAGATACGCAGTATTTT. Its translation is CASSLEVRGFPDTQYF. The chain has TRBV5-1 and TRBJ2-3; TRBD2 aligns across 7 bases. Germline loops: CDR1 SGHRS, CDR2 YFSETQ. V lost 0 bases, J lost 4 bases, and 8 bases stayed unmatched. The CDR3 loop spans 16 amino acids.

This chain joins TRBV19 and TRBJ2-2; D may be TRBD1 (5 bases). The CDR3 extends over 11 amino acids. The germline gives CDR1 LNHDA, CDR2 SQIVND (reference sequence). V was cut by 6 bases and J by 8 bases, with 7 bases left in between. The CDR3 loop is CASRGRGELFF. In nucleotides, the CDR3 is TGTGCCAGTAGGGGGCGGGGGGAGCTGTTTTTT. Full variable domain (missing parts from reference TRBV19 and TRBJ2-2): DGGITQSPKYLFRKEGQNVTLSCEQNLNHDAMYWYRQDPGQGLRLIYYSQIVNDFQKGDIAEGYSVSREKKESFPLTVTSAQKNPTAFYLCASRGRGELFFGEGSRLTVL.

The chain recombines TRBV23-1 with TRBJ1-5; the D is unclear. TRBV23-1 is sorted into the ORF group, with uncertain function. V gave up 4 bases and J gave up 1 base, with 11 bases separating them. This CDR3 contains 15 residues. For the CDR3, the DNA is TGCGCCAGCAGTCCGGGAGTCCTCAGCAATCAGCCCCAGCATTTT. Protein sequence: CASSPGVLSNQPQHF.

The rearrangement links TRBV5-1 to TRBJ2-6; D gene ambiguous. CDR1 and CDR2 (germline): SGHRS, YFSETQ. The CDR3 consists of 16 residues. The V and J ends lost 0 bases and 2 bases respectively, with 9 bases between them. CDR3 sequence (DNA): TGCGCCAGCAGCTTGGCGGGTGAGACTGGGGCCAACGTCCTGACTTTC. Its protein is CASSLAGETGANVLTF.

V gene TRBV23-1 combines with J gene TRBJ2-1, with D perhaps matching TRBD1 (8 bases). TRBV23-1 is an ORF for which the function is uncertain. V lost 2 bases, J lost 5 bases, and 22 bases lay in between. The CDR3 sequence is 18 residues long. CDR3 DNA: TGCGCCAGCAGTCAACGGGGGGAGGACAGGGTACAGGACAATGAGCAGTTCTTC. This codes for CASSQRGEDRVQDNEQFF.

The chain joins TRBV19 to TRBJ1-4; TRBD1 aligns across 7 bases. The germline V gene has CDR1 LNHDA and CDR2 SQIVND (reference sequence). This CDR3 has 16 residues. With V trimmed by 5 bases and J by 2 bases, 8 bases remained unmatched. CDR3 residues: CASSRTPGQTNEKLFF. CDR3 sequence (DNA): TGTGCCAGTAGTCGAACGCCGGGACAGACTAATGAAAAACTGTTTTTT.

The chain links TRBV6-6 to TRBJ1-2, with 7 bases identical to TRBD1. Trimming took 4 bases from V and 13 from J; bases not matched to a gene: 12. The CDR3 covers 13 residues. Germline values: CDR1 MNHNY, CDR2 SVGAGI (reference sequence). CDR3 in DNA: TGTGCCAGCAGTTTCCCGACAGGGAAGGCGGCCACCTTC. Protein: CASSFPTGKAATF.

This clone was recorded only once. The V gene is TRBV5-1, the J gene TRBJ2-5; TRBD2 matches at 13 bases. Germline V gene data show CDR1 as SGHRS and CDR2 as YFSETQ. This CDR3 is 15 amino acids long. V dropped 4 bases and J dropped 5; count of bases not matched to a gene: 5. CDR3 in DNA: TGCGCCAGCAGCGGGACTAGCGGGGCCAGGGAGACCCAGTACTTC. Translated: CASSGTSGARETQYF.

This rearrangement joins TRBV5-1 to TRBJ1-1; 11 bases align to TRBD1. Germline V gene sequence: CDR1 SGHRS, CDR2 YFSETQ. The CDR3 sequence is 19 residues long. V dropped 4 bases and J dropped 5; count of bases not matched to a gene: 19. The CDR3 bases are TGCGCCAGCAGCCTAAAAAGGACAGGGGGCGATTATTCGAAAACTGAAGCTTTCTTT. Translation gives CASSLKRTGGDYSKTEAFF.